The entry below describes one T cell receptor beta chain. The sample holds many counts of this clone. There is no known antigen for this receptor. Base quality data are lacking; no much larger clone is found one base away. This sample was taken from a study of cytomegalovirus exposure and HLA in healthy donors (dated by TCRdb to 2016 to 2017). With respect to the entire study: In an earlier analysis of several hundred of the donors, approximately 300 Gb of sequence data and 120 million or so unique TCR beta sequences from about 179 million T cells were reported. Roughly 310 gigabases of sequencing data and roughly 90 million unique TCR sequences were included in an early release covering about 620 HLA-typed donors. The genetic ancestry cluster associated with self-reported Caucasian donors included 80% to 90% of the approximately 410 genotyped donors. The study aimed to test whether cataloging public T cell receptors could reveal signatures of past pathogen exposure. The study used immunosequencing to profile the T cell repertoires of 666 subjects and linked those repertoires to cytomegalovirus serostatus. Besides the first cohort of approximately 670 subjects, a separate validation cohort made up of over 100 different subjects was used. The study combined high-throughput TCR immunosequencing, statistical association of individual TCRs with disease status, and machine learning to predict cytomegalovirus infection status. To study patterns of TCR occurrence, a later analysis re-analyzed previously published TCR beta repertoires from under 750 donors and added high-resolution HLA genotyping. The later analysis used no new phenotypic data to find candidate immune exposures, relying instead on TCR beta sequences and their occurrence across donors. To decide whether each TCR beta V gene segment behaved as functional or pseudogenic, an earlier analysis of approximately 600 of the donors relied on high-throughput TCR beta sequencing. Donor age, sex, ethnicity and CMV serostatus were compiled alongside the repertoire data. In a later genetic analysis, genome-wide SNP genotypes for about 65% of the 666 donors were used, and that subset was treated as a discovery cohort. All discovery cohort repertoires had been generated on a single sequencing platform. HLA typing included class I and class II loci at four-digit resolution. The number of donors typed differed by locus, with roughly 620-630 for A, B, C, DRB1 and DQB1, approximately 500 for DQA1, 600 to 610 for DPA1, and approximately 470 for DPB1. Because of strong linkage in the cohort, roughly five DR-DQ haplotypes were treated as single units for association and clustering. Across approximately 400 genotyped donors of the cohort, an average of about 220,000 unique TCR beta nucleotide sequences per donor were sequenced, and around 20% of those sequences were non-productive. What the authors observed across the whole study: Compared with the roughly 710-donor mean, donors in an Asian-associated ancestry cluster had fewer N-insertions in productive TCRs, according to a later genetic analysis. A total of roughly 160 TCR beta chains were listed by the study as associated with cytomegalovirus. In a later analysis, HLA-associated TCR beta chains were found to be more clonally expanded and to have lower generation probabilities than equally common non-associated chains. The presence/absence analyses assumed that sequencing depth was roughly uniform across donors, and that assumption may not be true. Immune exposure information for the cohort was limited to CMV serostatus. In both the original and validation cohorts, the classifier was reported to diagnose cytomegalovirus status with high specificity and sensitivity. Some IMGT-functional V segments, including TRBV6-2 and TRBV6-3, could not be told apart with the 87-base-pair reads, so those segments were excluded. Linkage disequilibrium might explain the correlated functional status among segregating V segments, but an unknown experimental factor could not be ruled out. An association between a missense DCLRE1C variant and V-gene and J-gene trimming of TCR beta chains was found in a later genetic analysis and replicated in an independent cohort. Seventeen rarely observed V segments, including chromosome 9 orphons, were excluded from the earlier analysis of just under 600 of the donors because counts were too low. When HLA alleles, especially DR and DQ, strongly co-occurred, TCR associations were difficult to assign to individual alleles. A few of the identified cytomegalovirus-associated TCR beta chains were confirmed in vitro to be specific for cytomegalovirus antigens. A later analysis associated approximately 17,000 TCR beta sequences with specific HLA alleles at a false discovery rate of 0.05. An earlier analysis of approximately 600 of the donors showed that most TCR beta V segments appeared in productive rearrangements either about 87% or about 30% of the time, which broadly matched IMGT annotations. Because HLA typing was missing for some donors at each locus, association tests included only the typed subset. Only TCR beta chains were sequenced in this cohort, and the absence of alpha or paired-chain data limited detectable features. Several of the top co-occurrence clusters appeared to be linked to parvovirus B19, influenza, CMV and Epstein-Barr virus, according to a later analysis. A further reported finding was that TCR beta sequences accurately predicted the HLA-A and HLA-B alleles for most subjects in the first cohort. In a later analysis, most CMV-associated TCR beta chains were found to appear HLA-restricted, with HLA associations seemingly driven largely by CMV exposure. A cluster of highly shared sequence variants was judged likely to be a technical artifact of the sequencing pipeline. While some public TCRs were present in many individuals, most TCR sequences turned up only very rarely across donors. The authors suggested that the approach could potentially be generalized to other disease states and immunological phenotypes. According to a later analysis, TCR association rates differed among HLA loci, with DRB1 alleles showing the most associated TCRs and HLA-C alleles showing the fewest.

In the germline V gene (reference sequence), CDR1 corresponds to SEHNR and CDR2 to FQNEAQ. Taken from cysteine to phenylalanine, the CDR3 has 15 residues. Of all the DNA, just the CDR3 is kept, 45 bases in frame from base 1. V is trimmed back by 7 bases and J by 5 bases, and the junction contains 12 bases that no gene match accounts for. In total, around 600 healthy bone marrow donors made up the cohort. Cohort members were all nominally healthy when sampled, although unrecorded immune exposures were likely present. The donor was CMV seropositive and was included in the group of some 290 seropositive cohort members. Every donor gave a peripheral blood sample, and the peripheral blood mononuclear cells from that sample were used for TCR beta sequencing. The Qiagen DNeasy Blood Extraction Kit was used to extract genomic DNA from the blood cell samples. Library preparation used the immunoSEQ multiplex PCR assay. For the multiplex PCR, a mixture combining 60 forward primers for TCR Vbeta segments and 13 reverse primers for TCR Jbeta segments was used. The CDR3 region of rearranged TCR beta genes was amplified from genomic DNA with a multiplex PCR assay. The amplified TCR beta libraries were sequenced on the Illumina HiSeq System as 87-base-pair reads. In the authors' own workflow: In a later analysis, around 80 million unique TCR beta chains were counted across the 666 repertoires, and around 10 million of these chains were shared by at least two donors. A nearest-neighbor algorithm error-corrected the raw reads and collapsed the reads into unique sequences, merging closely related sequences to remove PCR and sequencing errors. To assign V, D and J gene segments, CDR3 sequences were aligned to IMGT reference sequences. For a sequence to be retained, a match of at least six nucleotides was required to both a V gene segment and a J gene segment. A rearrangement counted as productive if the CDR3 had no stop codons and remained in frame with V and J, and every other rearrangement counted as non-productive. Following IMGT convention, CDR3 was defined as the stretch from the second conserved V-encoded cysteine to the conserved J-encoded phenylalanine. Sequences without an unambiguous match to a single V gene segment were excluded from the earlier analysis of several hundred of the donors. In an earlier analysis of approximately 560 of the donors, a V segment was called functional when productive rearrangements were above 56.7%, and segregating when the standard deviation between donors exceeded 5%. A statistical classification framework was built to diagnose cytomegalovirus status from the catalog of TCR beta chain sequences. In a later analysis, TCR nucleotide sequences were compared against IMGT/GENE-DB human TR gene sequences so that V and J genes could be assigned. A later analysis assigned CDR3 sequences and most-parsimonious VDJ recombination scenarios with the TCRdist pipeline. A later analysis defined each TCR beta chain by its CDR3 amino acid sequence plus V-gene family, and excluded reads lacking a unique V-gene family. As a way to deal with suspected cross-contamination and a sequencing artifact, a later analysis dropped more than 500 nucleotide sequences that were highly shared and had low generation probability. For each public chain, a later analysis derived a clonal expansion index from normalized ranks of inferred template counts within each repertoire. In a later analysis, generation probabilities were computed with a VDJ recombination model fitted to out-of-frame rearrangements, and the resulting probabilities were checked against IGoR. Hypergeometric tests were used in a later analysis to score TCR-TCR, TCR-HLA and TCR-CMV co-occurrence, with a repertoire-size bias correction applied to the TCR pairs. False discovery rates were estimated in a later analysis by permuting HLA or CMV assignments 20 times. A later analysis grouped co-occurring TCRs with DBSCAN, adding TCRdist sequence similarity when clustering within HLA-allele-positive subsets. Repertoires with fewer than 30,000 or more than 120,000 public chains, plus five repertoires with anomalous nucleotide sharing, were excluded from co-occurrence clustering. Sourced from immuneACCESS, this table was stored by TCRdb with only in-frame sequences that have V and J called. A share of the clones is absent; for the studies checked, an unresolved V gene accounts for under half, and the remainder has no known explanation. V and J calls and clone size are copied from that table; D and trimming were computed from the DNA. This sample has approximately 84,000 clones in its table, and approximately 74% of those were observed once. Over 8% of the sample rests with the top ten.

This clonotype was sampled from a man aged 35 to 55 in good health and CMV-seropositive. Sequencing used PBMCs. The sequence is built from TRBV7-9 and TRBJ2-7, with 9 middle bases fitting TRBD1. The sequenced DNA is TGTGCCAGCAACTCCCTCCGGGACAGGGACCACGAGCAGTACTTC. It is translated as CASNSLRDRDHEQYF.